Sequencing of this T cell receptor beta chain was carried out in a study of Ad26.COV2.S vaccination and SARS-CoV-2 variants. Study findings and constraints: Similar non-spike TCR breadth was seen in vaccine and placebo recipients.

Documented treatment: around 19 received Ad26.COV2.S at low or high dose, single or two shots; 5 received placebo; per-sample allocation not given. It was on day 63 after the first vaccine or placebo injection that samples were taken. V lost 4 bases and J lost 2, with 14 bases in between. CDR3 length: 15 residues. Germline assignment: CDR1 SGDLS and CDR2 YYNGEE. As regards this clone: Its specificity is not known.

Measured with immunoSEQ multiplex PCR; TCRdb has only the in-frame clones, and not every one. The sample has approximately 410,000 clones; 88% are singletons. The clonotype originates from a person between 18 and 65 years old who received the Ad26.COV2.S COVID-19 vaccine or a placebo. The rearrangement joins TRBV9 to TRBJ2-3; a weak D match, TRBD1 (6 bases). The sample consisted of peripheral blood, taken in a trial of Ad26.COV2.S vaccine versus placebo. The CDR3 DNA reads as TGTGCCAGCAGCCCTTCGGGACACGACACAGATACGCAGTATTTT. Amino acids: CASSPSGHDTDTQYF.